This passage covers 27 T cell receptor beta chains from one sample sequenced in a study of post-analysis software for immune sequencing data. General study points: Controls had lower frequencies than patients of about 5 TRBV segments, which included TRBV5-6, TRBV5-1 and TRBV20-1.

Researchers reported that TCR beta cDNA libraries carried unique molecular identifiers. TCRdb reprocessed the PCR reads via MiXCR and lists one record per CDR3 protein. Here the sample spans around 260,000 distinct CDR3 sequences, 35% to 40% being singletons. What these receptors recognize is not known. What was sequenced was blood. All receptors derive from a girl aged 5-17 years with multiple sclerosis.

This clonotype was seen a handful of times. A read error may be the cause here, since a much bigger clone is one base away. V is TRBV5-1 and J is TRBJ2-7; weak D call: TRBD1 (5 bases). V lost 5 bases and J 6 bases, leaving 12 bases between the germline ends. CDR3 length equals 12 residues. Germline assignment: CDR1 SGHRS and CDR2 YFSETQ. The DNA of the CDR3 is TGCGCCAGCAGTTCAACAGGTGGCGAGCAGTACGTC. Its protein is CASSSTGGEQYV.

This chain joins TRBV4-1 and TRBJ1-1, with D unclear. The CDR3 has 13 amino acids. Germline CDR1 reads MGHRA; CDR2 reads YSYEKL. Trimming shortened V by 6 bases and J by 8 bases, and 16 bases separated the two germline ends. The CDR3: CASRLVLESEAFF. CDR3 bases: TGCGCCAGCAGACTAGTACTGGAGAGCGAAGCTTTCTTT.

CDR3 coding DNA: TGTGCCAGCAGTTACCCTTTCGGGGGAGGAAATCAGCCCCAGCATTTT. This gives the protein CASSYPFGGGNQPQHF. The chain employs TRBV6-2 or TRBV6-3 and TRBJ1-5; D might be TRBD1 (5 bases). The germline CDR1 and CDR2 sequences are MNHEY and SVGEGT. V dropped 2 bases and J dropped 4 bases, with 15 bases sitting between them. The CDR3 consists of 16 residues.

The table lists this clonotype with a few counts. Here the CDR3 reads CASTSGRGSPNYGYTF. Here the CDR3 DNA reads TGTGCCAGCACCAGCGGCAGGGGCTCCCCAAACTATGGCTACACCTTC. This chain links TRBV7-2 with TRBJ1-2, with D possibly TRBD1 on 6 matching bases. Germline V gene sequence: CDR1 SGHTA, CDR2 FQGNSA. The CDR3 runs 16 residues. The V end lost 7 bases, the J end lost 2 bases, and 20 bases lay between the germline ends.

V is TRBV7-6 and J is TRBJ2-7; D perhaps matches TRBD1 (6 bases). Germline CDR1 is SGHVS and CDR2 is FNYEAQ. The V gene lost 4 bases and the J gene lost 12 bases, with 31 bases spanning the gap. The CDR3 loop spans 17 amino acids. CDR3 nucleotides: TGTGCCAGCAGCTCCACCGGTCCAGGGGTGGGAACAGAGACCCGGTACTTC. It codes for CASSSTGPGVGTETRYF.

Comment on this clonotype: A junction end diverges from the germline sequence, so it may reflect a read error. The V call is TRBV5-1, the J call TRBJ1-4; D call uncertain. The CDR3 is 15 residues long. Germline V lookup: CDR1 SGHRS, CDR2 YFSETQ. The CDR3 DNA reads as TGCGCCAGCAGCTTGGCGATGCGTAAAAATGCAAAACTGTTTTTT. It translates to CASSLAMRKNAKLFF.

The chain links TRBV29-1 to TRBJ2-1; 11 bases line up with TRBD1. The CDR3 covers 15 residues. Germline V gene data show CDR1 as SQVTM and CDR2 as ANQGSEA. Losses at the gene ends were 1 base for V and 2 bases for J; bases not matched to a gene: 1. The CDR3 DNA sequence: TGCAGCGTTGAAGGGGGACAGGGGGCCTACAATGAGCAGTTCTTC. This translates into CSVEGGQGAYNEQFF.

This clonotype showed up just a few times. The gene calls are TRBV3-1 and TRBJ1-1; D is ambiguous. Germline V gene data show CDR1 as LGHDT and CDR2 as YNNKEL (reference sequence). V lost 6 bases and J 0 bases, leaving 8 bases between the germline ends. CDR3 length: 13 residues. The CDR3: CASSPMLNTEAFF. The CDR3 nucleotides are TGTGCCAGCAGTCCAATGTTGAACACTGAAGCTTTCTTT.

This chain connects TRBV12-5 to TRBJ2-7; D is uncertain. The CDR3 runs 12 residues. Trimming left V 0 bases short and J 3 bases short, with 3 bases between. Germline V CDR1 and CDR2: LGHNT, FRNRAP. The CDR3 nucleotides read TGTGCTAGTGGTTTGGTAGTCTACGAGCAGTACTTC. It yields the protein CASGLVVYEQYF.

This clonotype was picked up many times. The V gene is TRBV20-1, the J gene TRBJ2-3; D not resolved. This CDR3 is built from 13 residues. V dropped 3 bases and J dropped 1 base, with 8 bases sitting between them. The germline CDR1 and CDR2 sequences are DFQATT and SNEGSKA (reference sequence). This CDR3 is CSARSWGTDTQYF. The DNA for the CDR3 is TGCAGTGCTAGGTCTTGGGGCACAGATACGCAGTATTTT.

This clonotype was counted ten times or more. This chain uses TRBV5-6 with TRBJ2-6; the D gene is possibly TRBD1 (5 bases). Trimming removed 6 bases from V and 3 bases from J, with 19 bases in between. The CDR3 runs to 17 residues. Germline V gene sequence: CDR1 SGHDT, CDR2 YYEEEE. DNA of the CDR3: TGTGCCAGCAACTATCTCGACAGTACCTTTGGGGCCAACGTCCTGACTTTC. It yields the protein CASNYLDSTFGANVLTF.

This clonotype was picked up many times. V usage is TRBV4-2 and J usage is TRBJ2-3; D is possibly TRBD1 or TRBD2 (5 bases each). V lost 0 bases and J lost 10, with 11 bases in between. In germline, CDR1 is LGHNA, CDR2 YNFKEQ. The CDR3 extends over 13 amino acids. The CDR3 sequence: CASSQDVGTAQYF. The CDR3 coding sequence is TGTGCCAGCAGCCAAGACGTCGGGACCGCGCAGTATTTT.

This clonotype was recorded many times. V gene TRBV25-1 combines with J gene TRBJ2-5; 7 bases align to TRBD1. Germline loops: CDR1 MGHDK, CDR2 SYGVNS. There are 15 residues in the CDR3. With V trimmed by 1 base and J by 5 bases, 7 bases remained unmatched. In DNA form, the CDR3 reads TGTGCCAGCAGTGAATCAAGGGGGCAGGTGGAGACCCAGTACTTC. Its translation: CASSESRGQVETQYF.

The chain joins TRBV4-2 to TRBJ2-5; perhaps TRBD2 as D (6 bases). The V end was cut by 2 bases, the J end by 5 bases, with 15 bases between. Germline V lookup: CDR1 LGHNA, CDR2 YNFKEQ. There are 15 residues in the CDR3. DNA of the CDR3: TGTGCCAGCAGCCAAAGGACGGGAGAAGGGGAGACCCAGTACTTC. Amino acid sequence: CASSQRTGEGETQYF.

The rearrangement uses TRBV24-1 and TRBJ2-3; perhaps TRBD2 as D (6 bases). The CDR3 covers 15 residues. V shed 7 bases and J shed 4 bases, with 17 bases lying between them. Germline CDR1 is KGHDR and CDR2 is SFDVKD. CDR3 in amino acids: CATSDRDSEADTQYF. Written as DNA, the CDR3 is TGTGCCACCAGCGACCGGGACTCCGAGGCAGATACGCAGTATTTT.

A remark on this clonotype: At one end the junction does not follow the germline gene, possibly because of a read error. For the CDR3, the DNA is TGCGCCAGCAGTTTACAGGGTAACGGATCACCCCTCCACTTT. Encoded protein: CASSLQGNGSPLHF. The chain joins TRBV28 to TRBJ1-6, with a tentative D call TRBD1 (6 bases). Germline V gene sequence: CDR1 MDHEN, CDR2 SYDVKM. The length of the CDR3 is 14 residues. The full variable domain, rest sourced from reference TRBV28 and TRBJ1-6, is DVKVTQSSRYLVKRTGEKVFLECVQDMDHENMFWYRQDPGLGLRLIYFSYDVKMKEKGDIPEGYSVSREKKERFSLILESASTNQTSMYLCASSLQGNGSPLHFGNGTRLTVT.

This clonotype showed up many times. This chain joins TRBV20-1 and TRBJ1-6; TRBD1 is a possible D gene (5 bases). Germline V gene sequence: CDR1 DFQATT, CDR2 SNEGSKA (reference sequence). V dropped 5 bases and J dropped 8 bases, with 22 bases sitting between them. This CDR3 comprises 16 residues. CDR3 region: CSADGTEAAYYSPLHF. CDR3 sequence (DNA): TGCAGTGCTGATGGGACGGAGGCAGCTTATTATTCACCCCTCCACTTT.

This clonotype was observed a handful of times. The junction shows a germline mismatch at one end, possibly a read error. The V call is TRBV7-2, the J call TRBJ1-6; D possibly corresponds to TRBD1 (5 bases). The germline gives CDR1 SGHTA, CDR2 FQGNSA. This CDR3 comprises 16 residues. CDR3 nucleotide sequence: TGTGCCAGCAGCTTAGCTGGGACGGCTTCTAATTCACCCCCCCACTTT. Its protein product is CASSLAGTASNSPPHF.

This clonotype appeared many times. The rearrangement joins TRBV20-1 to TRBJ2-5; TRBD2 is a possible D gene (5 bases). V gave up 3 bases and J gave up 2 bases, with 25 bases separating them. In germline, CDR1 is DFQATT, CDR2 SNEGSKA (reference sequence). The CDR3 contains 18 residues. The chain's CDR3 is CSASWLGVPAEEQETQYF. CDR3 nucleotide sequence: TGCAGTGCTAGCTGGCTCGGGGTCCCGGCAGAGGAGCAAGAGACCCAGTACTTC.

This clonotype showed up just a few times. J is TRBJ1-1 and V is TRBV6-5, with 8 bases that match TRBD1. Germline CDR1 is MNHEY and CDR2 is SVGAGI. The CDR3 covers 14 residues. The junction had 4 bases not matched to a gene; V was cut back by 4 bases and J by 3 bases. The CDR3 loop is CASSWDRRHTEAFF. The CDR3 coding sequence is TGTGCCAGCAGTTGGGACAGGCGGCACACTGAAGCTTTCTTT.

This clonotype is labeled medium-sized. V is TRBV29-1 and J is TRBJ2-3, with TRBD2 as a possible D gene (6 bases). The V gene's germline CDR1 is SQVTM and CDR2 ANQGSEA. The CDR3 runs 15 residues. Trimming left V 6 bases short and J 1 base short, with 17 bases between. The CDR3 coding sequence is TGCAGCGTCGAGGGGACCGGGGGAGGCACAGATACGCAGTATTTT. Protein product: CSVEGTGGGTDTQYF.

The V and J genes are TRBV10-1 and TRBJ2-7; a possible D gene is TRBD1 (5 bases). Deletions cut 8 bases from V and 6 bases from J, with 23 bases between. The V gene's germline CDR1 is WNHNN and CDR2 SYGVQD (reference sequence). CDR3 size: 15 residues. CDR3 DNA: TGCGCCAGCGCTGAACCTGGCAGGGTCCAGGGCGAGCAGTACTTC. Protein: CASAEPGRVQGEQYF.

The CDR3 DNA sequence: TGCGCCAGCAGCTTTAGGGCCAATCACTACACAGATACGCAGTATTTT. Its protein product is CASSFRANHYTDTQYF. V usage is TRBV5-1 and J usage is TRBJ2-3, with no clear D. The CDR3 runs 16 residues. V was cut by 2 bases and J by 2 bases, with 15 bases left in between. Germline V CDR1 and CDR2: SGHRS, YFSETQ.

Concerning this clonotype: Possible read error: a much larger clone is one base away. The rearrangement uses TRBV5-5 and TRBJ2-1; 10 nucleotides line up with TRBD2. The CDR3 runs to 16 residues. CDR1 is SGHKS, CDR2 YYEKEE, per germline (reference sequence). V trimming: 5 bases; J trimming: 5 bases; junction bases outside the gene matches: 10. CDR3 loop: CASRLHSGGLDNEQFF. The CDR3 region has the DNA TGTGCCAGCAGATTACATAGCGGGGGGCTCGACAATGAGCAGTTCTTC. Together with reference TRBV5-5 and TRBJ2-1, the CDR3 gives the full variable domain: DAGVTQSPTHLIKTRGQQVTLRCSPISGHKSVSWYQQVLGQGPQFIFQYYEKEERGRGNFPDRFSARQFPNYSSELNVNALLLGDSALYLCASRLHSGGLDNEQFFGPGTRLTVL.

This clonotype has a count of ten or more. This chain links TRBV12-3 or TRBV12-4 with TRBJ2-3, with 9 positions matching TRBD1. This CDR3 is 15 amino acids long. Trimming at V came to 6 bases and at J to 3 bases, leaving 7 bases not matched to a gene. CDR3 sequence reads: CASRGQGLVTDTQYF. As DNA, the CDR3 is TGTGCCAGCAGGGGACAGGGTTTAGTGACAGATACGCAGTATTTT.

In its sample, this clonotype was seen many times. The chain links TRBV28 to TRBJ1-2, with 7 bases identical to TRBD1. Germline assignment: CDR1 MDHEN and CDR2 SYDVKM. This CDR3 spans 15 amino acids. V was pared by 3 bases and J by 3 bases, with 7 bases of the junction left unmatched. The CDR3 DNA follows: TGTGCCAGCAGTTTTGTAGGCAGGGGGGACTATGGCTACACCTTC. It translates to CASSFVGRGDYGYTF.

This clonotype appeared many times. The J gene is TRBJ2-5, the V gene TRBV5-1, with D possibly TRBD1 on 6 matching bases. CDR1 is SGHRS, CDR2 YFSETQ, per germline. The ends were cut back, 4 bases at V and 3 bases at J, with 13 bases in the middle. CDR3 length: 14 amino acids. The CDR3 loop is CASSASGTKETQYF. DNA for the CDR3: TGCGCCAGCAGCGCCTCCGGGACAAAAGAGACCCAGTACTTC.